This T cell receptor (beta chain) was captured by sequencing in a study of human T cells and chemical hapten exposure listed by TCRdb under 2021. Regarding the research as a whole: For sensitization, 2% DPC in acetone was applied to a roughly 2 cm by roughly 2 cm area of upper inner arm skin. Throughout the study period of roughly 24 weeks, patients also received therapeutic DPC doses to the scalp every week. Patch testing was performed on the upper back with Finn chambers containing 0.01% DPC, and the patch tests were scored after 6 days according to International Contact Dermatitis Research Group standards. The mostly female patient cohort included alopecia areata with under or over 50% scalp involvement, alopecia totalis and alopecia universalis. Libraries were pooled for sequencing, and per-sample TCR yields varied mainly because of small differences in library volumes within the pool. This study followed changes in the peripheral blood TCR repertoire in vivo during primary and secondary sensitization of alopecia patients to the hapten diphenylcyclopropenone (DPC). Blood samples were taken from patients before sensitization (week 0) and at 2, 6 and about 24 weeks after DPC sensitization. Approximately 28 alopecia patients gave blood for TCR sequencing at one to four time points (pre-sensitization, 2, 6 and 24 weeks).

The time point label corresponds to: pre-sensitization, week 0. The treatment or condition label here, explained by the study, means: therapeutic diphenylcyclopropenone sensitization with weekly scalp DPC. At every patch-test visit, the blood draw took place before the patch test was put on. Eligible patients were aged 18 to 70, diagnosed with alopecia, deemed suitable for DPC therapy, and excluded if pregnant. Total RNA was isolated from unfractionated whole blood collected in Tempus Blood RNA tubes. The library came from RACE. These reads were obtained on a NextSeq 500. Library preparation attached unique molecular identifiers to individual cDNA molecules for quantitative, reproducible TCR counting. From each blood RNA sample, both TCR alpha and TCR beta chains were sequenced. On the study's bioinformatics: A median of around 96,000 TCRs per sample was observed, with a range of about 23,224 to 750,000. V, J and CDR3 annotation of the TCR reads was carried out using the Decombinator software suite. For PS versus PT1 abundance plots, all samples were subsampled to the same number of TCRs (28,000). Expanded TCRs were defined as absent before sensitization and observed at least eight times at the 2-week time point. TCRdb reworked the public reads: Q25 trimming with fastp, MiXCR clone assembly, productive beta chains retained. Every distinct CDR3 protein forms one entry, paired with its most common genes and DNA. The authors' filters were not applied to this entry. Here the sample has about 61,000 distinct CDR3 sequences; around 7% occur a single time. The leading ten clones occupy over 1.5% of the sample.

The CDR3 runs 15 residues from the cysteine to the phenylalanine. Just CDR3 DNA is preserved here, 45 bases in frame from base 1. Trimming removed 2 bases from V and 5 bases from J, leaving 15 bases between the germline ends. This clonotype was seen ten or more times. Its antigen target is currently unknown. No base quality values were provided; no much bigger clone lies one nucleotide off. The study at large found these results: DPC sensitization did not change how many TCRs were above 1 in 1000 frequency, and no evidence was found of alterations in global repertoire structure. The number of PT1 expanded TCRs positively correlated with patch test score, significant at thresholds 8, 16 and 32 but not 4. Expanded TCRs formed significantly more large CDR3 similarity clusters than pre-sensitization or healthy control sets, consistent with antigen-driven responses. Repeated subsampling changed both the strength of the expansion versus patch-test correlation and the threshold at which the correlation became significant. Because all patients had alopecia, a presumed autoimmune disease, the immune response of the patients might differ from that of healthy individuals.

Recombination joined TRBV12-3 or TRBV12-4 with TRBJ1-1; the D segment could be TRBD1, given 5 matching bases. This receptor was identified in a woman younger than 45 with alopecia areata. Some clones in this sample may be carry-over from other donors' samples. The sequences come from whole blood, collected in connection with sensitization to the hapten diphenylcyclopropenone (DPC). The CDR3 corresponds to CASSLSLSGRTEAFF. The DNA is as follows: TGTGCCAGCAGTTTAAGTCTTTCAGGGCGGACTGAAGCTTTCTTT.